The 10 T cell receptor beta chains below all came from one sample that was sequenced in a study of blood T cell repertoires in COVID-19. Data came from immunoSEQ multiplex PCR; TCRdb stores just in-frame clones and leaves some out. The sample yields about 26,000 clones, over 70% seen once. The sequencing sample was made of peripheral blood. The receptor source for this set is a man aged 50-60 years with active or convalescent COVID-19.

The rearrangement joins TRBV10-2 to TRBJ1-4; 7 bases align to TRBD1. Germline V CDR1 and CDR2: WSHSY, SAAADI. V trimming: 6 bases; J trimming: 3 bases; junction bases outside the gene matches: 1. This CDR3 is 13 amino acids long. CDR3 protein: CASRGTANEKLFF. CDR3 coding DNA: TGCGCCAGCAGGGGGACAGCTAATGAAAAACTGTTTTTT.

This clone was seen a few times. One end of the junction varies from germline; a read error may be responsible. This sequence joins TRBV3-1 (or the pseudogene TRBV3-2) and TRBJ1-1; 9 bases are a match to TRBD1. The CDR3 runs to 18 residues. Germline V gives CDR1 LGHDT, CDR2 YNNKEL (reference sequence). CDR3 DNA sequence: TGTGCCAGCAGTTACACAGGGGGCCTCTCTTATTTGAACCCTGAAGCTTTCTTT. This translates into CASSYTGGLSYLNPEAFF.

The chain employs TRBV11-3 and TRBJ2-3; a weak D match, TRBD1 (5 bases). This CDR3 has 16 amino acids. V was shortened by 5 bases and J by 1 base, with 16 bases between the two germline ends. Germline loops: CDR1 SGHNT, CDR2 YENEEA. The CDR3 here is CASSPRQSSGTDTQYF. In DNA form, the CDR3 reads TGTGCCAGCAGCCCCAGACAGTCCAGCGGCACAGATACGCAGTATTTT.

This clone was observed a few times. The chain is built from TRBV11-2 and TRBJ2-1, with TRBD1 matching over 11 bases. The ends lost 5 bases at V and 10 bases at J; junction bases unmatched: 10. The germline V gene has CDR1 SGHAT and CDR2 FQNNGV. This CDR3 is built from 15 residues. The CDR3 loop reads CASSMGQGGGGEQFF. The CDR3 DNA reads TGTGCCAGCAGCATGGGACAGGGGGGTGGGGGAGAGCAGTTCTTC. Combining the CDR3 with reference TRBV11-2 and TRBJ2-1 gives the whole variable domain EAGVAQSPRYKIIEKRQSVAFWCNPISGHATLYWYQQILGQGPKLLIQFQNNGVVDDSQLPKDRFSAERLKGVDSTLKIQPAKLEDSAVYLCASSMGQGGGGEQFFGPGTRLTVL.

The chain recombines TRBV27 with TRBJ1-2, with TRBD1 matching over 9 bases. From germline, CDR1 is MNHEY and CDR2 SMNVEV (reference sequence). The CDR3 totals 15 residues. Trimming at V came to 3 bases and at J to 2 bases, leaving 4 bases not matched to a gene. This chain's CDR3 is CASSFLGTGNYGYTF. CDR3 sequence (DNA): TGTGCCAGCAGTTTTTTGGGGACAGGGAACTATGGCTACACCTTC.

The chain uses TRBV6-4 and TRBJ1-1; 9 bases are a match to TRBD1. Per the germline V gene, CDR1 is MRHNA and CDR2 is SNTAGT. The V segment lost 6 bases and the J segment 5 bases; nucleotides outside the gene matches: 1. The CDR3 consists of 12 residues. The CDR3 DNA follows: TGTGCCAGCAGGGACAGGGGTACTGAAGCTTTCTTT. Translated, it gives CASRDRGTEAFF.

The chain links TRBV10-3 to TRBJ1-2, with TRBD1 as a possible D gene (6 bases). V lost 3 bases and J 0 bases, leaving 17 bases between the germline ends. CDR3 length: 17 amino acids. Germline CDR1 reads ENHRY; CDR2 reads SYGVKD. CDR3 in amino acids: CAISDDTGREANYGYTF. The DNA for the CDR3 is TGTGCCATCAGTGACGATACAGGGAGGGAAGCTAACTATGGCTACACCTTC.

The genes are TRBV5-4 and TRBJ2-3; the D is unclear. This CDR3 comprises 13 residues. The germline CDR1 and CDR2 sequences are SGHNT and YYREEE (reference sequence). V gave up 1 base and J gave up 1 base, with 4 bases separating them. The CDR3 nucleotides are TGTGCCAGCAGCTTGCAGGGCACAGATACGCAGTATTTT. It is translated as CASSLQGTDTQYF.

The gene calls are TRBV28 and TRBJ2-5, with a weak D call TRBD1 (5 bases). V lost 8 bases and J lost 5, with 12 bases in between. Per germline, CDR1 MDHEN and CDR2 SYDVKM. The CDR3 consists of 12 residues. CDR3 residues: CASGRVGETQYF. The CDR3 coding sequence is TGTGCCAGCGGCAGGGTTGGGGAGACCCAGTACTTC.

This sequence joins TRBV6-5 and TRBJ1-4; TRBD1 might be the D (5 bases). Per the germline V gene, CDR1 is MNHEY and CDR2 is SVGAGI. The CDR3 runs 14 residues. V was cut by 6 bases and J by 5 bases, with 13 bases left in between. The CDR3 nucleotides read TGTGCCAGCAGGCCGACAGTCGGAAATGAAAAACTGTTTTTT. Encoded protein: CASRPTVGNEKLFF.